This T cell receptor beta chain emerged from a study of cytomegalovirus exposure and HLA in healthy donors. General study results and limits: The availability of immune exposure information extended only to CMV serostatus. According to reports, the classifier identified cytomegalovirus status with high specificity and sensitivity.

Donors in the study were healthy people who gave bone marrow. This CDR3 region has 14 residues. From germline, CDR1 is LNHDA and CDR2 SQIVND (reference sequence). Trimming stripped 7 bases from V and 0 bases from J, with 12 bases between. PCR primers comprised 60 Vbeta and 13 Jbeta primers. Data came from immunoSEQ multiplex PCR; TCRdb stores just in-frame clones and leaves some out. This sample has over 130,000 clones; 65% to 85% occur once, and the top ten carry around 2.5%. This clone was seen just once. Antigen specificity is unknown. The chain uses TRBV19 and TRBJ2-5, with D possibly TRBD1 on 6 matching bases. Sequencing input: PBMCs. The receptor comes from a male donor in good health and CMV-seronegative. The CDR3 DNA sequence: TGTGCCAGTATCGGAAGGGGGTACCAAGAGACCCAGTACTTC. Translating it yields CASIGRGYQETQYF.